The entry below gives a single T cell receptor beta chain sequence along with its context. Its cognate antigen is unknown. The data are from a study of cytomegalovirus exposure and HLA in healthy donors. Broader study findings: In vitro assays verified that three CMV-associated chains recognized CMV antigens specifically. With high specificity and sensitivity, the classifier reportedly diagnosed cytomegalovirus status.

With 4 bases removed from V and 5 bases from J, the gap between germline ends came to 14 bases. Germline V CDR1 and CDR2: SGHAT, FQDESV (reference sequence). This CDR3 is built from 14 residues. The repertoire was sequenced with immunoSEQ multiplex PCR; TCRdb's copy has only in-frame clones and lacks some. The sample has about 140,000 clones; about 86% are singletons. The study drew the donors from its 120-subject validation cohort, separate from the approximately 670-subject first cohort. The origin of this receptor is a woman younger than 30 in good health and CMV-seropositive. Specimen: PBMCs. This chain joins TRBV11-1 and TRBJ1-1, with D possibly TRBD1 on 6 matching bases. The CDR3 protein is CASSSRTVRTEAFF. The CDR3 region has the DNA TGTGCCAGCAGCTCGAGGACAGTGCGGACTGAAGCTTTCTTT.